The next 23 T cell receptor beta chains were all read from a single sample in a study of T cells in localized non-small cell lung cancer. Assay used: immunoSEQ multiplex PCR; TCRdb lists only in-frame clones, some missing. The sample shows over 45,000 clones, 70% to 90% of them seen only once. The sample consisted of peripheral blood, taken before any cancer treatment. Receptors were obtained from a man between 40 and 70 years old with stage I squamous cell lung carcinoma.

The chain employs TRBV28 and TRBJ1-1; 9 bases fit TRBD1. The CDR3 is 16 amino acids. The ends lost 6 bases at V and 6 bases at J; junction bases unmatched: 14. CDR1 MDHEN and CDR2 SYDVKM come from the germline V gene. CDR3 in DNA: TGTGCCAGCAGAGTTCCGGGACAGGGAAGGAAGGCTGAAGCTTTCTTT. The encoded protein is CASRVPGQGRKAEAFF.

This sequence joins TRBV27 and TRBJ2-4; D is possibly TRBD1 (6 bases). Per germline, CDR1 MNHEY and CDR2 SMNVEV (reference sequence). Trimming left V 3 bases short and J 3 bases short, with 12 bases between. The CDR3 sequence is 15 residues long. The CDR3 nucleotides are TGTGCCAGCAGTTTTCAGGGGTCCGACAAAAACATTCAGTACTTC. Amino acid sequence: CASSFQGSDKNIQYF.

This clone was seen only a few times. This chain connects TRBV7-6 to TRBJ2-3; TRBD1 is a possible D gene (5 bases). V dropped 5 bases and J dropped 5 bases, with 11 bases sitting between them. The CDR3 consists of 13 residues. Germline CDR1 is SGHVS and CDR2 is FNYEAQ. The chain's CDR3 is CASSPDIGDTQYF. The CDR3 region has the DNA TGTGCCAGCAGCCCGGACATCGGAGATACGCAGTATTTT.

The V call is TRBV5-1, the J call TRBJ2-3, with 10 positions matching TRBD2. There are 16 residues in the CDR3. The J segment lost 9 bases and the V segment lost 1 base, leaving 11 bases of the junction unmatched. Germline V CDR1 and CDR2: SGHRS, YFSETQ. The CDR3 DNA reads as TGCGCCAGCAGCTTGAGGCCTAGCGGGGGTCTAGAGACGCAGTATTTT. This translates into CASSLRPSGGLETQYF.

This clone was picked up one time. CDR3 loop: CASSWGQGVTGYGYTF. CDR3 coding DNA: TGTGCCAGCAGCTGGGGACAGGGGGTTACGGGCTATGGCTACACCTTC. The J gene is TRBJ1-2, the V gene TRBV5-4; the match to TRBD1 covers 11 bases. CDR1 is SGHNT and CDR2 is YYREEE in the germline V gene (reference sequence). This CDR3 is 16 amino acids long. V shed 3 bases and J 4 bases; nucleotides not matched to a gene: 8. The complete variable domain, with remaining parts taken from reference TRBV5-4 and TRBJ1-2, reads ETGVTQSPTHLIKTRGQQVTLRCSSQSGHNTVSWYQQALGQGPQFIFQYYREEENGRGNFPPRFSGLQFPNYSSELNVNALELDDSALYLCASSWGQGVTGYGYTFGSGTRLTVV.

V gene TRBV4-3 combines with J gene TRBJ2-5; D is ambiguous. The V end lost 1 base, the J end lost 0 bases, and 9 bases lay between the germline ends. Germline-derived CDR1 and CDR2 are LGHNA and YSLEER. There are 15 residues in the CDR3. The CDR3 loop is CASSQGESHQETQYF. The CDR3 region has the DNA TGCGCCAGCAGCCAAGGAGAGTCTCACCAAGAGACCCAGTACTTC.

The CDR3 is CALLGGSFLSISRGTEAFF. The CDR3 DNA is TGTGCCCTTTTAGGGGGCAGTTTTTTATCTATCAGTAGGGGAACTGAAGCTTTCTTT. J is TRBJ1-1 and V is TRBV19; TRBD1 matches 7 bases. V trimming: 11 bases; J trimming: 5 bases; junction bases outside the gene matches: 29. The CDR3 contains 19 residues. Germline-derived CDR1 and CDR2 are LNHDA and SQIVND (reference sequence). Looking up the rest from reference TRBV19 and TRBJ1-1 gives the full variable domain: DGGITQSPKYLFRKEGQNVTLSCEQNLNHDAMYWYRQDPGQGLRLIYYSQIVNDFQKGDIAEGYSVSREKKESFPLTVTSAQKNPTAFYLCALLGGSFLSISRGTEAFFGQGTRLTVV.

With respect to this clone: The junction does not match germline at one end; this may be a read error. The chain carries TRBV6-1 and TRBJ2-7; TRBD1 matches at 7 bases. The germline CDR1 and CDR2 sequences are MNHNS and SASEGT. The CDR3 has 15 residues. The CDR3 bases are TGTGCCAGCAGTGAAGCGCATCCGGACAGGCCGGTTGGGTCCTTC. As protein: CASSEAHPDRPVGSF.

This clone came up once. The J gene is TRBJ2-1, the V gene TRBV5-6; D is perhaps TRBD2 (5 bases). Germline assignment: CDR1 SGHDT and CDR2 YYEEEE. V was cut by 2 bases and J by 4 bases, with 7 bases left in between. CDR3 length equals 13 residues. DNA for the CDR3: TGTGCCAGCAGCTTCGGGAAATACAATGAGCAGTTCTTC. Protein sequence: CASSFGKYNEQFF.

The chain joins TRBV11-1 to TRBJ2-6; D uncertain. Trimming pared 6 bases from V and 4 bases from J, leaving 7 bases between. The CDR3 totals 13 residues. Per germline, CDR1 SGHAT and CDR2 FQDESV (reference sequence). The CDR3 DNA follows: TGTGCCAGCAGTCCCTCGGGGGCCAACGTCCTGACTTTC. Translation: CASSPSGANVLTF.

The genes are TRBV7-3 and TRBJ2-7; D perhaps matches TRBD2 (5 bases). CDR1 is SGHTA, CDR2 FQGTGA, per germline. This CDR3 contains 12 residues. V lost 4 bases, J lost 8 bases, and 12 bases lay in between. This chain's CDR3 is CASSSERVKQYF. The DNA of the CDR3 is TGTGCCAGCAGCTCCGAGAGGGTCAAGCAGTACTTC.

This chain connects TRBV29-1 to TRBJ2-1; possibly TRBD1 for D (5 bases). V lost 1 base and J lost 8, with 12 bases in between. The CDR3 is 13 residues long. Germline assignment: CDR1 SQVTM and CDR2 ANQGSEA. The CDR3 DNA is TGCAGCGTTGAAGGGGGCCATCGCTATGAGCAGTTCTTC. Translation gives CSVEGGHRYEQFF.

The chain combines TRBV15 with TRBJ2-1; D perhaps matches TRBD1 (6 bases). Germline-derived CDR1 and CDR2 are LNHNV and YYDKDF (reference sequence). V dropped 0 bases and J dropped 15 bases, with 15 bases sitting between them. The CDR3 totals 13 residues. The CDR3 sequence is CATSRDPIRGAFF. The CDR3 DNA reads as TGTGCCACCAGCAGAGATCCAATCAGGGGAGCGTTCTTC.

On this clone: Other DNA sequences from this sample encode an identical CDR3 as well. The chain joins TRBV5-1 to TRBJ2-7, with unresolved D. This CDR3 contains 11 residues. Germline CDR1 reads SGHRS; CDR2 reads YFSETQ. Trimming took 5 bases from V and 0 from J, leaving 3 bases between them. The CDR3 loop reads CASSSSYEQYF. CDR3 DNA sequence: TGCGCCAGCAGTTCCTCCTACGAGCAGTACTTC.

The V call is TRBV19, the J call TRBJ1-1; 9 bases are shared with TRBD1. Germline V gene data show CDR1 as LNHDA and CDR2 as SQIVND (reference sequence). V was clipped by 5 bases and J by 5 bases; unmatched bases: 9. The CDR3 has 15 amino acids. CDR3 in DNA: TGTGCCAGTAGTCCTATCGGACAGGGGTATACTGAAGCTTTCTTT. Its translation: CASSPIGQGYTEAFF.

This chain links TRBV5-4 with TRBJ2-1; 11 nucleotides match TRBD2. The length of the CDR3 is 19 residues. The ends lost 3 bases at V and 5 bases at J; junction bases unmatched: 16. Germline values: CDR1 SGHNT, CDR2 YYREEE (reference sequence). CDR3 protein: CASSSLPGLAEIRNNEQFF. The CDR3 region has the DNA TGTGCCAGCAGCTCTCTTCCGGGACTAGCGGAAATTCGTAACAATGAGCAGTTCTTC.

This clone is a singleton in its sample. The chain has TRBV9 and TRBJ2-7; 8 bases are a match to TRBD2. In germline, CDR1 is SGDLS, CDR2 YYNGEE. The CDR3 is 15 amino acids. With V trimmed by 3 bases and J by 6 bases, 11 bases remained unmatched. CDR3 nucleotides: TGTGCCAGCAGCGCGAATGGACTAGCAGGGGCCGAGCAGTACTTC. It encodes CASSANGLAGAEQYF.

The chain carries TRBV7-3 and TRBJ2-3; D might be TRBD2 (5 bases). CDR1 is SGHTA and CDR2 is FQGTGA in the germline V gene. CDR3 length: 13 residues. V lost 5 bases and J lost 2, with 8 bases in between. CDR3 nucleotide sequence: TGTGCCAGCAGCGGGAGTGCCACAGATACGCAGTATTTT. Its translation is CASSGSATDTQYF.

The J gene is TRBJ2-3, the V gene TRBV28; D is uncertain. Germline CDR1 MDHEN, CDR2 SYDVKM. Trimming removed 4 bases at V and 6 bases at J, with 17 bases between. The CDR3 consists of 15 residues. CDR3 loop: CASSSPGSQPDTQYF. The CDR3, as DNA: TGTGCCAGCAGTTCACCCGGGTCCCAGCCGGATACGCAGTATTTT.

V usage is TRBV2 and J usage is TRBJ2-3; 10 nucleotides match TRBD2. The CDR3 has 15 amino acids. The trim removed 7 bases at V and 1 base at J, leaving 5 bases unmatched. The germline V gene has CDR1 SNHLY and CDR2 FYNNEI. As DNA, the CDR3 is TGTGCCAGCATATTAGCGGGAGGAGGCACAGATACGCAGTATTTT. Translating it yields CASILAGGGTDTQYF.

The chain recombines TRBV11-2 with TRBJ2-7; 9 positions match TRBD1. The V and J ends lost 2 bases and 7 bases, in that order; junction bases with no gene match: 6. The germline V gene encodes CDR1 SGHAT and CDR2 FQNNGV. CDR3 length: 14 amino acids. As DNA, the CDR3 is TGTGCCAGCAGCTTAAGGGACAGGGCTCAAGAGCAGTACTTC. The encoded protein is CASSLRDRAQEQYF.

V usage is TRBV5-5 and J usage is TRBJ2-1; TRBD2 agrees at 7 bases. Germline CDR1 reads SGHKS; CDR2 reads YYEKEE (reference sequence). V lost 5 bases and J lost 0; bases outside the gene matches: 5. The length of the CDR3 is 15 residues. CDR3 protein: CASRPGGSSYNEQFF. The DNA of the CDR3 is TGTGCCAGCAGGCCAGGCGGGAGCTCCTACAATGAGCAGTTCTTC.

The chain has TRBV4-3 and TRBJ2-7; D unclear. V was pared by 1 base and J by 7 bases, with 11 bases between. Germline-derived CDR1 and CDR2 are LGHNA and YSLEER. The length of the CDR3 is 13 residues. The CDR3 nucleotides read TGCGCCAGCAGCCAAGGTTCGGGCAAAGAGCAGTACTTC. It translates to CASSQGSGKEQYF.